This TCR beta chain appears in the sequencing data of a study of blood T cell repertoires in COVID-19. This clone was counted once. CDR1 and CDR2 from the germline V gene are SQVTM and ANQGSEA. The CDR3 sequence is 15 residues long. J was trimmed by 2 bases and V by 6 bases; bases with no gene match: 7. Only in-frame clones appear in the TCRdb table, and some are missing; sequencing was by immunoSEQ multiplex PCR. Among approximately 500,000 clones listed, roughly 85% were seen once. Sequenced material: peripheral blood. The clonotype originates from a human donor in a cohort sampled during active COVID-19. The chain couples TRBV29-1 to TRBJ2-2, with TRBD2 identical over 9 bases. The CDR3 protein is CSVVSGTSNTGELFF. For the CDR3, the DNA is TGCAGCGTGGTCTCCGGGACTAGCAACACCGGGGAGCTGTTTTTT.